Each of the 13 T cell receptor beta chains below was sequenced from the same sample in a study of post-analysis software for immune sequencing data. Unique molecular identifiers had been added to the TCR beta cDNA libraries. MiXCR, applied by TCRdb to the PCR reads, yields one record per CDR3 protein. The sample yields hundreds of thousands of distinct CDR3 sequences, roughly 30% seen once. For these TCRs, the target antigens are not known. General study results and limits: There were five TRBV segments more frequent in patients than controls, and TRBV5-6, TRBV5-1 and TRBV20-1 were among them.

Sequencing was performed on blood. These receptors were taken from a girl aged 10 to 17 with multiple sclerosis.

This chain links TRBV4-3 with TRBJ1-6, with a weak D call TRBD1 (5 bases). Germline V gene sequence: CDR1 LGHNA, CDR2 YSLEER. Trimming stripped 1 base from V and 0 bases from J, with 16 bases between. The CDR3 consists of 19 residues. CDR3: CASSQGGLLGGSYNSPLHF. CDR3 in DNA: TGCGCCAGCAGCCAAGGGGGCTTGTTAGGAGGCTCCTATAATTCACCCCTCCACTTT.

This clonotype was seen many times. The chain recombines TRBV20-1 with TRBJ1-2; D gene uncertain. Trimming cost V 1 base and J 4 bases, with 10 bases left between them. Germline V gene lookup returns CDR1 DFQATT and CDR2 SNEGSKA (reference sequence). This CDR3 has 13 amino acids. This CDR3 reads CSARVQVGYGYTF. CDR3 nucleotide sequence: TGCAGTGCTAGAGTCCAGGTGGGCTATGGCTACACCTTC.

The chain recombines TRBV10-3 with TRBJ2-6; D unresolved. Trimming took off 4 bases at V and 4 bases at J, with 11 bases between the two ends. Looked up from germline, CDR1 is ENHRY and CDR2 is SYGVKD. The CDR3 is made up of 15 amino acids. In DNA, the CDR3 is TGTGCCATCAGTGGAACAGCGTTGGGGGCCAACGTCCTGACTTTC. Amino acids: CAISGTALGANVLTF.

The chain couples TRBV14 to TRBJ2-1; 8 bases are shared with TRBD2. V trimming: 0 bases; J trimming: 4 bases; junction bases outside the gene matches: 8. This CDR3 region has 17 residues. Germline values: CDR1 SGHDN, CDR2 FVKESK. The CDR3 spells CASSQEWAGGPYNEQFF. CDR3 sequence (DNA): TGTGCCAGCAGCCAAGAATGGGCGGGGGGTCCTTACAATGAGCAGTTCTTC.

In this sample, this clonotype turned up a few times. CDR3 DNA sequence: TGCAGTGCTAGGGCACCGGCCCCGTCAGAAAAACTGTTTTTT. It specifies CSARAPAPSEKLFF. The J gene is TRBJ1-4, the V gene TRBV20-1; no reliable D call. V lost 3 bases, J lost 8 bases, and 16 bases lay in between. Looked up from germline, CDR1 is DFQATT and CDR2 is SNEGSKA (reference sequence). The CDR3 totals 14 residues.

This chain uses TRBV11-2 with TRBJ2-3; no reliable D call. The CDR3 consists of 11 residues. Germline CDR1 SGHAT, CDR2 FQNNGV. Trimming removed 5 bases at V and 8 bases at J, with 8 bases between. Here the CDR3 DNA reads TGTGCCAGCAGCGCTGGTCCTACGCAGTATTTT. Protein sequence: CASSAGPTQYF.

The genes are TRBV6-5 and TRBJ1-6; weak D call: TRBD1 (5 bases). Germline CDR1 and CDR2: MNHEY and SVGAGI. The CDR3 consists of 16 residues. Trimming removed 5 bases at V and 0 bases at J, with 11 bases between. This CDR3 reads CASSTLGGSYNSPLHF. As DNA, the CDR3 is TGTGCCAGCAGTACTCTCGGGGGCTCCTATAATTCACCCCTCCACTTT.

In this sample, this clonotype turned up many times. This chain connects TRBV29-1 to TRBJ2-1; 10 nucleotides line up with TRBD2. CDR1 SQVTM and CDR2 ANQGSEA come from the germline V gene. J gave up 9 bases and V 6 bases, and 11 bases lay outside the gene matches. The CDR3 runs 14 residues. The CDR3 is CSVKKAGGVGEQFF. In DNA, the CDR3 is TGCAGCGTCAAAAAAGCGGGAGGGGTGGGTGAGCAGTTCTTC.

The CDR3 reads CATRAAGSSYEQYF. CDR3 DNA sequence: TGTGCCACTCGAGCAGCGGGGAGCTCCTACGAGCAGTACTTC. V and J are TRBV11-2 and TRBJ2-7, with 7 bases aligning to TRBD2. Trimming at V came to 10 bases and at J to 0 bases, leaving 9 bases not matched to a gene. The CDR3 is made up of 14 amino acids. Germline V lookup: CDR1 SGHAT, CDR2 FQNNGV.

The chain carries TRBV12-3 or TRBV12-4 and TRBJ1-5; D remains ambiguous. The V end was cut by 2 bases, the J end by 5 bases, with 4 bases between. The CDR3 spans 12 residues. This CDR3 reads CASSLNYQPQHF. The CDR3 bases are TGTGCCAGCAGTTTAAATTATCAGCCCCAGCATTTT.

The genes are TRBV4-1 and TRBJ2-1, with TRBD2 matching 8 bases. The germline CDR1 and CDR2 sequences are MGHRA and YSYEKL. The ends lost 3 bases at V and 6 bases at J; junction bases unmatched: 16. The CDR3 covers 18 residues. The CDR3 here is CASSQGRLGGLVGNEQFF. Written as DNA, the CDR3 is TGCGCCAGCAGCCAGGGGCGACTTGGGGGACTAGTGGGCAATGAGCAGTTCTTC.

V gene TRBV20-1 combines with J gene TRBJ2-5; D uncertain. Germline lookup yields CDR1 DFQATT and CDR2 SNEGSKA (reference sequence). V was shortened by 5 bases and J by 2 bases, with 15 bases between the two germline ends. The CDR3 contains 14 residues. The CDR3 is CSAVRMGIQETQYF. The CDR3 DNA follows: TGCAGTGCTGTCCGAATGGGGATACAAGAGACCCAGTACTTC.

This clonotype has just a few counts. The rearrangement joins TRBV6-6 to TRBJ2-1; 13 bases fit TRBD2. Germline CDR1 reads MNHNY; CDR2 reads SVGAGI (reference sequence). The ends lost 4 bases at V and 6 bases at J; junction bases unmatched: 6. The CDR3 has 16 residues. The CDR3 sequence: CASSSKLAGGPNEQFF. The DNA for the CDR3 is TGTGCCAGCAGTTCCAAACTAGCGGGAGGGCCCAATGAGCAGTTCTTC.